The subject of this entry is one TCR beta chain. There is no known antigen for this receptor. The input lacks base qualities; no much larger clone sits a single base away. The library was generated by the immunoSEQ multiplex PCR assay. The table comes from immuneACCESS by way of TCRdb, which keeps in-frame sequences with V and J called. Part of the clones is missing from these tables; in studies checked, under half for an unresolved V gene and the rest for unknown reasons. Here the sample has tens of thousands of clones; 85% to 95% occur a single time. Of the sample, over 0.2% is held by the ten largest clones. These data come from a study of technical replicates of blood from a handful of donors (TCRdb year 2017). The germline V gene specifies SGHRS as CDR1 and YFSETQ as CDR2. Ends trimmed: V by 4 bases, J by 4 bases; bases unmatched to a gene: 6. The CDR3 contains 14 residues, cysteine and phenylalanine counted. Of the read, only the CDR3 DNA is kept; its 42 bases are in frame from base 1.

The sequence came from a human donor in good health. Sequenced: T cells isolated from PBMCs. Recombination connected TRBV5-1 to TRBJ2-7, with TRBD1 matching 9 junction bases. The base sequence is TGCGCCAGCAGCGCGGGACAGGGTTTATACGAGCAGTACTTC. The encoded protein is CASSAGQGLYEQYF.